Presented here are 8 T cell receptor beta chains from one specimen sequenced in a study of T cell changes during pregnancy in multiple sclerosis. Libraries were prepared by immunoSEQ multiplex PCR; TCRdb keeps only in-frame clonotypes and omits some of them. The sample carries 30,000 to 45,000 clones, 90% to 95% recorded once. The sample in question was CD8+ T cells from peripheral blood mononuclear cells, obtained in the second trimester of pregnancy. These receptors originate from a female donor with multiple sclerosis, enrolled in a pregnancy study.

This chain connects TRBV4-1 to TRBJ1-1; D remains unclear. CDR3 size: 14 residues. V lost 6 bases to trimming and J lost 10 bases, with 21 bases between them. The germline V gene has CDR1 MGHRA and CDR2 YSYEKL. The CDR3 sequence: CASSFERNGVSAFF. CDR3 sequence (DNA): TGCGCCAGCAGTTTCGAACGGAACGGAGTGTCAGCTTTCTTT.

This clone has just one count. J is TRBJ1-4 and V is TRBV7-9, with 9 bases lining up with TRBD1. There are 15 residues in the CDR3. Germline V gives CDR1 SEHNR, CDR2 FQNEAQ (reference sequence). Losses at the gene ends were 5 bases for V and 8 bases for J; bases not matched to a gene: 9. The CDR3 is CASSPRTGEGEKLFF. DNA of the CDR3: TGTGCCAGCAGCCCTCGGACAGGGGAAGGCGAAAAACTGTTTTTT.

The CDR3 loop reads CASSLVYNEQFF. CDR3 DNA: TGTGCCAGCAGCCTCGTCTACAATGAGCAGTTCTTC. The chain has TRBV11-2 and TRBJ2-1, with D unresolved. Germline CDR1 and CDR2: SGHAT and FQNNGV. The CDR3 is 12 residues long. V lost 5 bases to trimming and J lost 3 bases, with 5 bases between them.

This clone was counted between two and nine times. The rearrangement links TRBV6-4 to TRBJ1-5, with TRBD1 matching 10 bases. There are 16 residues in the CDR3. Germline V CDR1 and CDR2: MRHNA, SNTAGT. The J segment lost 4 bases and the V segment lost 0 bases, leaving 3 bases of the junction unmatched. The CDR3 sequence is CASSDSPGQGNQPQHF. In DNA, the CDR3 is TGTGCCAGCAGTGACTCGCCGGGACAGGGGAATCAGCCCCAGCATTTT.

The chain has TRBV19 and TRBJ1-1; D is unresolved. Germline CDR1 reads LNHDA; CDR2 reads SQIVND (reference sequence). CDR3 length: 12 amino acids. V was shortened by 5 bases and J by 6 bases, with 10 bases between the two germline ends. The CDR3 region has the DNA TGTGCCAGTAGTCCTGGTAGCGCTGAAGCTTTCTTT. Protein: CASSPGSAEAFF.

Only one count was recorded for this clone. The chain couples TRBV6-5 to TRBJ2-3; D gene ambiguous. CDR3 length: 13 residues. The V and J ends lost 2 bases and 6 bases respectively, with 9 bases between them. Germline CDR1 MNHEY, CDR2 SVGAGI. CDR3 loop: CASSYPDGDTQYF. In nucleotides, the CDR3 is TGTGCCAGCAGTTACCCCGACGGGGATACGCAGTATTTT.

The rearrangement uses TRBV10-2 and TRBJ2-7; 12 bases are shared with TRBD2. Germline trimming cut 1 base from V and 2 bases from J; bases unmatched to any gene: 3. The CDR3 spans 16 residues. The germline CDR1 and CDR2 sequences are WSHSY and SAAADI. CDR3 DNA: TGCGCCAGCAGTGAGTTACTAGCGGGAGGCCCCTACGAGCAGTACTTC. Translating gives CASSELLAGGPYEQYF.

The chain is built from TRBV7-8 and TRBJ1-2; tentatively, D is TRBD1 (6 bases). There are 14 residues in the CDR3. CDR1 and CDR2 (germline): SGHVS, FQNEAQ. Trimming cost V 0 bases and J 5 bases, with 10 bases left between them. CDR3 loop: CASSLALTGYGYTF. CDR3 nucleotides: TGTGCCAGCAGCTTAGCGCTTACAGGGTATGGCTACACCTTC.